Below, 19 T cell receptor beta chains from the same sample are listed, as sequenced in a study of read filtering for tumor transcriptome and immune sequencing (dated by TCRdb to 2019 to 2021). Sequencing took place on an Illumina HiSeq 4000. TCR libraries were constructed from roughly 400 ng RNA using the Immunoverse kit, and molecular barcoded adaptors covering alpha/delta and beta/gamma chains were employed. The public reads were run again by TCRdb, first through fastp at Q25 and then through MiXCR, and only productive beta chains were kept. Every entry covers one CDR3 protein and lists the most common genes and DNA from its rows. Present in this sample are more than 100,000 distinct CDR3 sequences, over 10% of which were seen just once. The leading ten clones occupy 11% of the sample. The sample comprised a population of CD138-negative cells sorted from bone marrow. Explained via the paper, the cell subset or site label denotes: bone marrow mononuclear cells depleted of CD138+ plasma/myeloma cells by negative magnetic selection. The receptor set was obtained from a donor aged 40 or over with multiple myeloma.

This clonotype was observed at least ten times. The CDR3 sequence is CASSSGTLPYEQYF. The CDR3 DNA sequence: TGTGCCAGCAGCTCCGGGACACTTCCCTACGAGCAGTACTTC. The rearrangement links TRBV28 to TRBJ2-7, with D possibly being TRBD1 (6 bases). The length of the CDR3 is 14 residues. Per the germline V gene, CDR1 is MDHEN and CDR2 is SYDVKM. Trimming shortened V by 6 bases and J by 2 bases, and 14 bases separated the two germline ends.

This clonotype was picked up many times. CDR3 in amino acids: CASSYSGASGSNEQFF. CDR3 nucleotides: TGTGCCAGCAGTTACTCGGGGGCTAGCGGGAGCAATGAGCAGTTCTTC. V usage is TRBV6-5 and J usage is TRBJ2-1; TRBD2 aligns across 10 bases. J lost 6 bases, V lost 0 bases, and 5 bases had no gene match. This CDR3 contains 16 residues. The germline gives CDR1 MNHEY, CDR2 SVGAGI.

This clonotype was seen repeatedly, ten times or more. The CDR3 loop is CSALERASHGYTF. CDR3 DNA sequence: TGCAGTGCCCTAGAGAGGGCAAGCCATGGCTACACCTTC. V and J are TRBV20-1 and TRBJ1-2; D gene ambiguous. Germline V lookup: CDR1 DFQATT, CDR2 SNEGSKA (reference sequence). The CDR3 has 13 residues. Trimming shortened V by 6 bases and J by 6 bases, and 17 bases separated the two germline ends.

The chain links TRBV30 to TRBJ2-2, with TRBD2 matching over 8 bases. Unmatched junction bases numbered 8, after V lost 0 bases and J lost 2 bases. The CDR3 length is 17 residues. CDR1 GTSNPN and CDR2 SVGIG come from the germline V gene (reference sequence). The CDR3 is CAWSVRSGSLNTGELFF. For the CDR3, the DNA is TGTGCCTGGAGTGTACGAAGCGGGAGTCTTAACACCGGGGAGCTGTTTTTT.

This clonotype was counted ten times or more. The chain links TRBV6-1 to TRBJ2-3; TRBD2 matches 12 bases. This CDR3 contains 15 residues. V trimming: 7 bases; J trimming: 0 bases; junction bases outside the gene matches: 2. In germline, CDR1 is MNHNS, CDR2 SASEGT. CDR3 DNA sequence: TGTGCCAGCAAAACTAGCGGGGGGAGCACAGATACGCAGTATTTT. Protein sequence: CASKTSGGSTDTQYF.

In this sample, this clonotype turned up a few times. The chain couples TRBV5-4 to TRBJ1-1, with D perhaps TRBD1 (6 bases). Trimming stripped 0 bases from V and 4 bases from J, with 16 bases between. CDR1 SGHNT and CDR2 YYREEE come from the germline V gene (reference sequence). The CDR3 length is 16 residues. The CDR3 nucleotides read TGTGCCAGCAGCTTGGCCAAGGTAGGGGGGGCCACTGAAGCTTTCTTT. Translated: CASSLAKVGGATEAFF. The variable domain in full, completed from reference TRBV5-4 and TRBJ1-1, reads ETGVTQSPTHLIKTRGQQVTLRCSSQSGHNTVSWYQQALGQGPQFIFQYYREEENGRGNFPPRFSGLQFPNYSSELNVNALELDDSALYLCASSLAKVGGATEAFFGQGTRLTVV.

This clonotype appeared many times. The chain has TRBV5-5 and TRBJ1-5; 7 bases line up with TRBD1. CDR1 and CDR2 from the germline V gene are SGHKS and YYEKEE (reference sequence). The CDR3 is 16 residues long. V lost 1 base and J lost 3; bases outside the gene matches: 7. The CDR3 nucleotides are TGTGCCAGCAGCTTGACAGGCAGGGGGGACAATCAGCCCCAGCATTTT. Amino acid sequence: CASSLTGRGDNQPQHF. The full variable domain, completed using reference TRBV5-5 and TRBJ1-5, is DAGVTQSPTHLIKTRGQQVTLRCSPISGHKSVSWYQQVLGQGPQFIFQYYEKEERGRGNFPDRFSARQFPNYSSELNVNALLLGDSALYLCASSLTGRGDNQPQHFGDGTRLSIL.

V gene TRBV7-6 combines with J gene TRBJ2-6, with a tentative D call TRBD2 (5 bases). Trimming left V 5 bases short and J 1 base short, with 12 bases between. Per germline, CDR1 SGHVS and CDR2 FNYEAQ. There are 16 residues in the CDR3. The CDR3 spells CASSPSGRSGANVLTF. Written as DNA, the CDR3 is TGTGCCAGCAGCCCGTCGGGGAGATCTGGGGCCAACGTCCTGACTTTC. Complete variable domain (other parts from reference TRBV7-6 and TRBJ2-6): GAGVSQSPRYKVTKRGQDVALRCDPISGHVSLYWYRQALGQGPEFLTYFNYEAQQDKSGLPNDRFSAERPEGSISTLTIQRTEQRDSAMYRCASSPSGRSGANVLTFGAGSRLTVL.

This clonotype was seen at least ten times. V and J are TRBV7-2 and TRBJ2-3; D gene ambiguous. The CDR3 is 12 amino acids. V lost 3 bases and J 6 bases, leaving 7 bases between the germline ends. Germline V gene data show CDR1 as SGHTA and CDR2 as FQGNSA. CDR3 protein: CASSFLFDTQYF. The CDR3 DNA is TGTGCCAGCAGCTTTTTGTTCGATACGCAGTATTTT.

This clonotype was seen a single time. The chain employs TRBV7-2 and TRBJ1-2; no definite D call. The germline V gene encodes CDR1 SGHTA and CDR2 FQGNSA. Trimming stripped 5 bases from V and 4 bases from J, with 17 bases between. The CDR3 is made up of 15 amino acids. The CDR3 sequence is CASSHLGSGSYGYTF. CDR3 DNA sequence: TGTGCCAGCAGCCACCTGGGGTCTGGGAGCTATGGCTACACCTTC.

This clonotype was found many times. The CDR3 sequence: CASSPGQGQANEKLFF. The CDR3 DNA reads TGTGCCAGCAGCCCCGGACAGGGACAGGCTAATGAAAAACTGTTTTTT. The V gene is TRBV7-9, the J gene TRBJ1-4; 8 nucleotides line up with TRBD1. After removal of 5 bases from V and 3 bases from J, the junction contained 8 bases not matched to a gene. The CDR3 loop spans 16 amino acids. Germline lookup yields CDR1 SEHNR and CDR2 FQNEAQ (reference sequence).

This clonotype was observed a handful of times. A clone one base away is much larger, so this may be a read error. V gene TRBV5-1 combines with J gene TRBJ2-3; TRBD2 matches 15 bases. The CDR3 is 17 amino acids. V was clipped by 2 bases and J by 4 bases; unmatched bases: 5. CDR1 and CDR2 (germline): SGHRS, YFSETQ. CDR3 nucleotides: TGCGCCAGCAGCTTTATGGGACTAGCGGGAGGAGCAGATACGCAGTATTTT. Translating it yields CASSFMGLAGGADTQYF.

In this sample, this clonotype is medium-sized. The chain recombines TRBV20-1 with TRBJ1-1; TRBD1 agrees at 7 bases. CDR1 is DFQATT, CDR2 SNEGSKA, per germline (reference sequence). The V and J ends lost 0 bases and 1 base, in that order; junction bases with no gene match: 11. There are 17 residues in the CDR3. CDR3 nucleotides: TGCAGTGCTAGAGATGGCCTAAGGGGGCCAACGAACACTGAAGCTTTCTTT. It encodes CSARDGLRGPTNTEAFF.

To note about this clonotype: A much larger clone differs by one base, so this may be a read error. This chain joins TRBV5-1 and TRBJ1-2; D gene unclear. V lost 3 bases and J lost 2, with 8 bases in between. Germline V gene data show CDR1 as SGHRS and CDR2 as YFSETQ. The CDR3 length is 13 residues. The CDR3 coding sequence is TGCGCCAGCAGCTGGGCACTCAACTATGGCTACACCTTC. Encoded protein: CASSWALNYGYTF.

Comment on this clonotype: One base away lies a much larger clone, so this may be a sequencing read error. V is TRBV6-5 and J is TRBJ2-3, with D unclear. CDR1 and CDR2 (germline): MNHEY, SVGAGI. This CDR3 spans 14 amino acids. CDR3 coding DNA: TGTGCCAGCAGTTACTCTCCAGACACAGATACGCCGTATTTT. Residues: CASSYSPDTDTPYF.

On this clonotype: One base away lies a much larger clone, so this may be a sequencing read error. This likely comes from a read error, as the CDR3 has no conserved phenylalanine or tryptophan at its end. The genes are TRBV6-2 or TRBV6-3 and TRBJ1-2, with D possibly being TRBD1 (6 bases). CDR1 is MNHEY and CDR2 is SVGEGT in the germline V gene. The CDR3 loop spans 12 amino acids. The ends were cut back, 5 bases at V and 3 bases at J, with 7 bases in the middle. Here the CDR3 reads CASSEGDYGYTL. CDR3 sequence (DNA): TGTGCCAGCAGTGAGGGGGACTATGGCTACACCTTG.

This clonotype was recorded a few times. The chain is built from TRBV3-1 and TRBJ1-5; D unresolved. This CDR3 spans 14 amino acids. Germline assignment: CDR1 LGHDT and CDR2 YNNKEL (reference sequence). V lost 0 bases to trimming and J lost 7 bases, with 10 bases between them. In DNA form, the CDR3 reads TGTGCCAGCAGCCAAGATCCGGGGTCGCAGCCCCAGCATTTT. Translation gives CASSQDPGSQPQHF.

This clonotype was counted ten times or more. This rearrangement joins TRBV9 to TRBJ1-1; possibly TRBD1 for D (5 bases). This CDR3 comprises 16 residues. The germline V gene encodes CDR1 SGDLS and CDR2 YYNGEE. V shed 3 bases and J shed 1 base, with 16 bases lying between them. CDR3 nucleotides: TGTGCCAGCAGCGCCAGTTCGGGACGGACGAACACTGAAGCTTTCTTT. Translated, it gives CASSASSGRTNTEAFF.

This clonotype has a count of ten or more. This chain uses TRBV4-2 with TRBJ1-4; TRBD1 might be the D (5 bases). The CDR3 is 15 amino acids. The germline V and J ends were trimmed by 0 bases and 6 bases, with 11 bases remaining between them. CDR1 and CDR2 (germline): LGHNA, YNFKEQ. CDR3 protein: CASSQDRDAHEKLFF. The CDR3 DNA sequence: TGTGCCAGCAGCCAAGACAGGGACGCCCATGAAAAACTGTTTTTT.